Below are 21 T cell receptor beta chains sequenced from a single sample in a study of blood T cell repertoires in COVID-19. The data were produced by immunoSEQ multiplex PCR, yet TCRdb's version contains in-frame clones alone and is incomplete. The repertoire holds about 20,000 clones, 65% to 85% seen once, with 22% in the top ten. Material: peripheral blood. The receptors come from a man older than 75 with active or convalescent COVID-19.

The chain carries TRBV13 and TRBJ1-3; D is unresolved. CDR3 length: 15 residues. Germline CDR1 PRHDT, CDR2 FYEKMQ (reference sequence). The V end was cut by 5 bases, the J end by 4 bases, with 15 bases between. The CDR3 spells CASSTSREGGNTIYF. In nucleotides, the CDR3 is TGTGCCAGCAGCACCTCCCGGGAAGGAGGAAACACCATATATTTT.

V gene TRBV4-2 combines with J gene TRBJ2-2, with TRBD1 matching over 9 bases. CDR3 length: 15 amino acids. CDR1 is LGHNA and CDR2 is YNFKEQ in the germline V gene. V trimming: 3 bases; J trimming: 1 base; junction bases outside the gene matches: 0. The CDR3 sequence: CASSQGQGNTGELFF. DNA for the CDR3: TGTGCCAGCAGCCAGGGACAGGGGAACACCGGGGAGCTGTTTTTT.

The chain carries TRBV19 and TRBJ1-1, with 8 bases identical to TRBD1. V lost 3 bases and J lost 0; bases outside the gene matches: 3. The CDR3 is made up of 15 amino acids. Germline CDR1 reads LNHDA; CDR2 reads SQIVND (reference sequence). This CDR3 is CASSMGTGLNTEAFF. The CDR3 nucleotides are TGTGCCAGTAGTATGGGGACAGGTCTGAACACTGAAGCTTTCTTT. Combining the CDR3 with reference TRBV19 and TRBJ1-1 gives the whole variable domain DGGITQSPKYLFRKEGQNVTLSCEQNLNHDAMYWYRQDPGQGLRLIYYSQIVNDFQKGDIAEGYSVSREKKESFPLTVTSAQKNPTAFYLCASSMGTGLNTEAFFGQGTRLTVV.

The chain joins TRBV2 to TRBJ2-1; 11 bases match TRBD2. The CDR3 contains 15 residues. Germline trimming cut 6 bases from V and 4 bases from J; bases unmatched to any gene: 5. Looked up from germline, CDR1 is SNHLY and CDR2 is FYNNEI. The CDR3 DNA sequence: TGTGCCAGCAGCCAGCTAGCGGGAGGTTACAATGAGCAGTTCTTC. This encodes CASSQLAGGYNEQFF.

The J gene is TRBJ2-1, the V gene TRBV9; D is unclear. The CDR3 covers 16 residues. Germline V gene data show CDR1 as SGDLS and CDR2 as YYNGEE. V was trimmed by 1 base and J by 0 bases, leaving 11 bases between them. CDR3 nucleotide sequence: TGTGCCAGCAGCGTAACCCCCGCTAGCTCCTACAATGAGCAGTTCTTC. Translation gives CASSVTPASSYNEQFF.

The gene calls are TRBV5-1 and TRBJ1-6; D uncertain. The CDR3 is 14 amino acids. Germline CDR1 reads SGHRS; CDR2 reads YFSETQ. Trimming pared 6 bases from V and 7 bases from J, leaving 14 bases between. This CDR3 is CASTKLDANSPLHF. The CDR3 DNA sequence: TGCGCCAGCACCAAACTAGATGCAAATTCACCCCTCCACTTT. The full variable domain, with the rest looked up from reference TRBV5-1 and TRBJ1-6, is KAGVTQTPRYLIKTRGQQVTLSCSPISGHRSVSWYQQTPGQGLQFLFEYFSETQRNKGNFPGRFSGRQFSNSRSEMNVSTLELGDSALYLCASTKLDANSPLHFGNGTRLTVT.

The chain employs TRBV29-1 and TRBJ2-7; D is unclear. CDR3 size: 12 residues. Germline V gene data show CDR1 as SQVTM and CDR2 as ANQGSEA. The germline V and J ends were trimmed by 3 bases and 0 bases, with 6 bases remaining between them. CDR3 nucleotides: TGCAGCGTTGAGATGAGCTCCTACGAGCAGTACTTC. Translation: CSVEMSSYEQYF.

V is TRBV12-3 or TRBV12-4 and J is TRBJ1-1; the D is unclear. Between the trimmed V and J ends, which lost 6 bases and 9 bases, there was a span of 14 bases. The CDR3 is 12 amino acids. In nucleotides, the CDR3 is TGTGCCAGCAGCCAAACATCGGGGAAAGCTTTCTTT. Translated, it gives CASSQTSGKAFF.

The genes are TRBV18 and TRBJ1-2; D might be TRBD1 (6 bases). Germline V gene data show CDR1 as KGHSH and CDR2 as LQKENI. Trimming removed 6 bases at V and 4 bases at J, with 24 bases between. The CDR3 contains 17 residues. CDR3 sequence: CASSTAPTQGFGYGYTF. Written as DNA, the CDR3 is TGTGCCAGCTCTACGGCCCCAACACAGGGTTTCGGCTATGGCTACACCTTC.

The chain carries TRBV27 and TRBJ1-5, with 8 bases matching TRBD1. The CDR3 has 14 amino acids. V lost 3 bases to trimming and J lost 6 bases; unmatched junction nucleotides: 4. Germline lookup yields CDR1 MNHEY and CDR2 SMNVEV (reference sequence). CDR3: CASSFDRGGQPQHF. CDR3 nucleotide sequence: TGTGCCAGCAGTTTTGACAGGGGCGGTCAGCCCCAGCATTTT.

This chain links TRBV12-3 or TRBV12-4 with TRBJ1-2; D gene unclear. Deletions cut 6 bases from V and 8 bases from J, with 10 bases between. This CDR3 is 11 amino acids long. The CDR3 DNA reads as TGTGCCAGCAGCCGAGGAAGAGGCTACACCTTC. Its protein product is CASSRGRGYTF.

The genes are TRBV5-1 and TRBJ1-1, with a possible D match to TRBD1 (5 bases). Trimming left V 4 bases short and J 7 bases short, with 17 bases between. This CDR3 has 14 residues. Germline V CDR1 and CDR2: SGHRS, YFSETQ. The CDR3 nucleotides are TGCGCCAGCAGCCGGGTGCAGGGAACGGTTGAAGCTTTCTTT. The encoded protein is CASSRVQGTVEAFF.

The rearrangement links TRBV27 to TRBJ2-5, with 9 bases matching TRBD1. Germline-derived CDR1 and CDR2 are MNHEY and SMNVEV (reference sequence). The length of the CDR3 is 14 residues. The junction had 1 base not matched to a gene; V was cut back by 2 bases and J by 3 bases. In DNA, the CDR3 is TGTGCCAGCAGTTTAAGGACAGGGGAAGAGACCCAGTACTTC. This encodes CASSLRTGEETQYF.

V gene TRBV3-1 (or the pseudogene TRBV3-2) combines with J gene TRBJ2-1, with a tentative D call TRBD2 (5 bases). The CDR3 is made up of 16 amino acids. Germline V gene sequence: CDR1 LGHDT, CDR2 YNNKEL (reference sequence). The ends were cut back, 1 base at V and 5 bases at J, with 15 bases in the middle. As DNA, the CDR3 is TGTGCCAGCAGCCAAGTAAGGAGGCGACAACACAATGAGCAGTTCTTC. Amino acid sequence: CASSQVRRRQHNEQFF.

In its sample, this clone is medium-sized. This chain links TRBV6-6 with TRBJ2-1; 10 bases align to TRBD2. This CDR3 comprises 18 residues. From germline, CDR1 is MNHNY and CDR2 SVGAGI (reference sequence). J lost 4 bases, V lost 5 bases, and 14 bases had no gene match. CDR3 sequence reads: CASSRWLAGEQRYNEQFF. The CDR3 DNA is TGTGCCAGCAGTCGCTGGCTAGCGGGAGAGCAACGGTACAATGAGCAGTTCTTC.

This clone was seen only once. V usage is TRBV6-5 and J usage is TRBJ2-2, with D possibly being TRBD1 (7 bases). Germline V gives CDR1 MNHEY, CDR2 SVGAGI. The ends were cut back, 4 bases at V and 5 bases at J, with 14 bases in the middle. The CDR3 is 15 amino acids. The CDR3 sequence is CASSLEGARTGELFF. The DNA of the CDR3 is TGTGCCAGCAGTTTGGAGGGGGCGCGGACCGGGGAGCTGTTTTTT.

The chain joins TRBV19 to TRBJ2-1; TRBD2 aligns across 11 bases. CDR3 size: 17 residues. Germline CDR1 and CDR2: LNHDA and SQIVND (reference sequence). V lost 3 bases and J lost 0; bases outside the gene matches: 4. The CDR3 spells CASSIGLAGSSYNEQFF. CDR3 sequence (DNA): TGTGCCAGTAGTATCGGACTAGCGGGCAGCTCCTACAATGAGCAGTTCTTC.

This clone was picked up a small number of times. The chain combines TRBV16 with TRBJ1-4; D gene unclear. CDR3 size: 16 residues. The germline V and J ends were trimmed by 0 bases and 4 bases, with 12 bases remaining between them. Germline CDR1 is KGHSY and CDR2 is FQNENV. CDR3 loop: CASSQSVGGINEKLFF. The DNA of the CDR3 is TGTGCCAGCAGCCAATCGGTCGGAGGGATTAATGAAAAACTGTTTTTT.

This chain uses TRBV2 with TRBJ1-3; TRBD1 matches 7 bases. The CDR3 contains 13 residues. V shed 4 bases and J 7 bases; nucleotides not matched to a gene: 4. Germline CDR1 and CDR2: SNHLY and FYNNEI. The chain's CDR3 is CASSGAGGNTIYF. CDR3 sequence (DNA): TGTGCCAGCAGTGGGGCAGGGGGTAACACCATATATTTT. The whole variable domain, remainder taken from reference TRBV2 and TRBJ1-3, is EPEVTQTPSHQVTQMGQEVILRCVPISNHLYFYWYRQILGQKVEFLVSFYNNEISEKSEIFDDQFSVERPDGSNFTLKIRSTKLEDSAMYFCASSGAGGNTIYFGEGSWLTVV.

This chain connects TRBV7-9 to TRBJ2-1; D remains unclear. V was cut by 4 bases and J by 9 bases, with 10 bases left in between. CDR1 and CDR2 from the germline V gene are SEHNR and FQNEAQ (reference sequence). The CDR3 runs 12 residues. DNA for the CDR3: TGTGCCAGCAGCTACCTAGGCGCTGAGCAGTTCTTC. It translates to CASSYLGAEQFF.

The chain links TRBV6-5 to TRBJ2-7; D is perhaps TRBD2 (5 bases). V lost 5 bases and J lost 0, with 11 bases in between. Germline V gives CDR1 MNHEY, CDR2 SVGAGI. This CDR3 is 14 amino acids long. As DNA, the CDR3 is TGTGCCAGCAGTCAGGCCCTAGCCTCCTACGAGCAGTACTTC. Translated: CASSQALASYEQYF.